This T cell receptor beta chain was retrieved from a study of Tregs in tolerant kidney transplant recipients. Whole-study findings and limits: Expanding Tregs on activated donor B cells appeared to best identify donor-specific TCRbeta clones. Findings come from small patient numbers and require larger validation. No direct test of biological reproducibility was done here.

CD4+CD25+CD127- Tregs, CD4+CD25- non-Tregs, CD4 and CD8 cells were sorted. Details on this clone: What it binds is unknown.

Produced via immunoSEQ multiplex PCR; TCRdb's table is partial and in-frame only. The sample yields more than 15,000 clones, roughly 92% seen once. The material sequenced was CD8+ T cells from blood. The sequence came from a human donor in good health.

The CDR3 region is CASSLDRLAGGRETQYF. CDR3 DNA sequence: TGTGCCAGCAGCTTAGATCGACTAGCGGGGGGCCGGGAGACCCAGTACTTC. The V call is TRBV11-2, the J call TRBJ2-5; 13 bases fit TRBD2. The germline gives CDR1 SGHAT, CDR2 FQNNGV. The length of the CDR3 is 17 residues. J was trimmed by 5 bases and V by 0 bases; bases with no gene match: 6.